A single T cell receptor (beta chain) is shown here with its context. Antigen: not known. The data were produced by immunoSEQ multiplex PCR, yet TCRdb's version contains in-frame clones alone and is incomplete. This sample carries some 71,000 clones, more than 85% of them seen once, and the ten largest clones take more than 1.5%. The sample belongs to a study of a mutant IDH1 vaccine in newly diagnosed glioma. Time point in this sample: week 35, safety follow-up. Vaccination comprised doses that each held 300 ug of mutant IDH1 20-mer peptide, plus topical imiquimod. General study findings and limits: Changes in the top peripheral T cell clonotypes seemingly had no bearing on pseudoprogression.

The input for sequencing was PBMCs, taken from a glioma patient whose treatment included an IDH1 peptide vaccine. The source of this sequence is a man aged 25 to 45 with glioma.

The CDR3 sequence is CASSSMENEQFF. The CDR3 nucleotides read TGTGCCAGCAGCTCAATGGAAAATGAGCAGTTCTTC. The V and J genes are TRBV13 and TRBJ2-1; D ambiguous. Between the trimmed V and J ends, which lost 4 bases and 7 bases, there was a span of 8 bases. The germline V gene encodes CDR1 PRHDT and CDR2 FYEKMQ (reference sequence). This CDR3 has 12 residues.